This TCR beta chain appears in the sequencing data of a study of blood T cells in healthy people across ages. The authors extracted at least 6 micrograms of total RNA per sample. The CDR3 sequence is 14 residues long. Germline CDR1 SNHLY, CDR2 FYNNEI. V was clipped by 6 bases and J by 4 bases; unmatched bases: 6. Primers used in a second PCR of roughly 7 to 12 cycles were a sample-barcoded 5' primer and a J-beta primer mix. A single record per CDR3 protein comes from TCRdb applying MiXCR to the 5' RACE reads. The repertoire holds 650,000 to 800,000 distinct CDR3 sequences, with around 42% as singletons.

Specimen: blood. This clonotype was sampled from a man aged 55 to 70 in good health. The chain links TRBV2 to TRBJ2-3; 8 nucleotides match TRBD2. The CDR3 bases are TGTGCCAGCAGGGCCGCGGGGGGTGCAGATACGCAGTATTTT. It is translated as CASRAAGGADTQYF.